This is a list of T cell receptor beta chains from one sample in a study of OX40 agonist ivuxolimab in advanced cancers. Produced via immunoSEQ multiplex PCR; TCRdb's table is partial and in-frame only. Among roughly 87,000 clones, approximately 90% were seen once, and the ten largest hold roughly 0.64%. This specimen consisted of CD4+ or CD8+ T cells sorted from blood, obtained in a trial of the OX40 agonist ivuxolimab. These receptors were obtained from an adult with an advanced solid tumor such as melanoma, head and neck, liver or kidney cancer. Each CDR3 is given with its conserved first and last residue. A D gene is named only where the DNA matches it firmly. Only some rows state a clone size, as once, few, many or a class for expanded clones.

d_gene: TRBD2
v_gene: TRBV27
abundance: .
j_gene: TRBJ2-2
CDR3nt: TGTGCCAGCAGTGTGGGACTAGCGGGCGGGAACACCGGGGAGCTGTTTTTT
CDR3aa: CASSVGLAGGNTGELFF

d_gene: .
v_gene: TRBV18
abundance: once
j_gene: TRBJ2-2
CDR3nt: TGTGCCAGCTCACCACAGGGGAAAGGCGCCGGGGAGCTGTTTTTT
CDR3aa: CASSPQGKGAGELFF

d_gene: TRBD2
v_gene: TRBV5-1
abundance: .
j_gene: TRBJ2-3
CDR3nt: TGCGCCAGCAGCTTGTCTAGCGGGGGGGCAGATACGCAGTATTTT
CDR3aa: CASSLSSGGADTQYF

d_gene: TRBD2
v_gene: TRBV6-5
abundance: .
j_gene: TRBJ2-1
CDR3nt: TGTGCCAGCAGTTACTTAACTAGCGGGAGTCCGGATGAGCAGTTCTTC
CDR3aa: CASSYLTSGSPDEQFF

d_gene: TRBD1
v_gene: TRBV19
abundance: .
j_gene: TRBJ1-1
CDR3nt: TGTGCCAGTAGCAAGCGACAGGGGAGCACTGAAGCTTTCTTT
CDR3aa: CASSKRQGSTEAFF

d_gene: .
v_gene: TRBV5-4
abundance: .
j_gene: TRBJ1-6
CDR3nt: TGTGCCAGCAGCTCCTACAGCCTCTCCAATTCACCCCTCCACTTT
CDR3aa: CASSSYSLSNSPLHF

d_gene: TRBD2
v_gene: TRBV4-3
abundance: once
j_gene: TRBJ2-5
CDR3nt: TGCGCCAGCAGCCAAGGGATAGCGGGAGGGGAGACCCAGTACTTC
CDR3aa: CASSQGIAGGETQYF

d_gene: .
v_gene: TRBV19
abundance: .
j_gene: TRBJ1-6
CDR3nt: TGTGCCAGCGCGGGAGGGGGGAATTCACCCCTCCACTTT
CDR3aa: CASAGGGNSPLHF

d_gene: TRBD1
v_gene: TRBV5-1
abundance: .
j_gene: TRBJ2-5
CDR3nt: TGCGCCAGCAGCTCGACAGACAGGGGTTTGGTGGAGACCCAGTACTTC
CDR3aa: CASSSTDRGLVETQYF

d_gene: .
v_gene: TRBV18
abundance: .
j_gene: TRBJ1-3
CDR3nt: TGTGCCAGCTCACCGTTACCCGATAAGAACACCATATATTTT
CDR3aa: CASSPLPDKNTIYF

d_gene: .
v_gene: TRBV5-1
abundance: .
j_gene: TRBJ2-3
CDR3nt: TGCGCCAGCAGCTTGGGCCGCGACACTAGCACAGATACGCAGTATTTT
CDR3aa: CASSLGRDTSTDTQYF

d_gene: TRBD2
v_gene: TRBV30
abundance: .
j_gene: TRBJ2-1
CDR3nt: TGTGCCTGGACCCTAGCGGGGCTCCACAATGAGCAGTTCTTC
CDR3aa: CAWTLAGLHNEQFF

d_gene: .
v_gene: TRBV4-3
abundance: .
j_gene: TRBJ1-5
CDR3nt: TGCGCCAGCAGCCCTCAGCGGGGGCTTGATCAGCCCCAGCATTTT
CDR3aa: CASSPQRGLDQPQHF

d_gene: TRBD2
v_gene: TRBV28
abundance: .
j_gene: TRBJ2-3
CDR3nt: TGTGCCAGCAGTCCCTCTACCGGGCGGGAGGGCCTTACGCAGTATTTT
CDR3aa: CASSPSTGREGLTQYF

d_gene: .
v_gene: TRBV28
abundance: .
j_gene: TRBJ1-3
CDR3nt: TGTGCCAGCAGAGGCTCTGGAAACACCATATATTTT
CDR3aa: CASRGSGNTIYF

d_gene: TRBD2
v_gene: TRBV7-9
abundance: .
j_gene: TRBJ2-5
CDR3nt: TGTGCCAGCAGCTTAGGATTAGCGGGAGGTGTATTAGAGACCCAGTACTTC
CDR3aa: CASSLGLAGGVLETQYF